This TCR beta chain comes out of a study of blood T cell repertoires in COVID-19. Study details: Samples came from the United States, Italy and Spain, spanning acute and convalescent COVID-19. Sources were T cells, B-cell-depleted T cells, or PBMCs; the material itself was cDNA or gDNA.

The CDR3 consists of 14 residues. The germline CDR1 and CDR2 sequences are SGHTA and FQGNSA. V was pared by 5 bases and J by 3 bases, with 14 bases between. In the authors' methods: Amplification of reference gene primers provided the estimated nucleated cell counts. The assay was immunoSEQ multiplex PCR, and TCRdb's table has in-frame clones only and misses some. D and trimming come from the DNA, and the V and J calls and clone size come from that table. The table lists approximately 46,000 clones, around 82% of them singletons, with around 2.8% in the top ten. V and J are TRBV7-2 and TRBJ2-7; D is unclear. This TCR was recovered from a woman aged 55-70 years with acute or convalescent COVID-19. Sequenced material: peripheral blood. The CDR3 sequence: CASSPRRMNYEQYF. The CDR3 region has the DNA TGTGCCAGCAGCCCCCGCAGGATGAACTACGAGCAGTACTTC.